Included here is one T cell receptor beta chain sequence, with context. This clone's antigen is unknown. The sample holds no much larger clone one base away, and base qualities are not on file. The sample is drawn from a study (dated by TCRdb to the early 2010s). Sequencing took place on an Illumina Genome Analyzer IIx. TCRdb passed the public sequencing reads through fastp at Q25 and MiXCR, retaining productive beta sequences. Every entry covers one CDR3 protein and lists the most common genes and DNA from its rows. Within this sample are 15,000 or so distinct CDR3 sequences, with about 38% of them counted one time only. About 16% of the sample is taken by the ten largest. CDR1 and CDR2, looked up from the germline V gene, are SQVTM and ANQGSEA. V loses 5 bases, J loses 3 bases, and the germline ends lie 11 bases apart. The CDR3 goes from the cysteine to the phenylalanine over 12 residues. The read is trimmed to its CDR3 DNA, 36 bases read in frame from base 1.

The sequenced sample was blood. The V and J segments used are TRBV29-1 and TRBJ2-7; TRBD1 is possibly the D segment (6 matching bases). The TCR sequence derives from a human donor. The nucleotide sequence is TGCAGCGTTTCGCGGACAGTCTACGAGCAGTACTTC. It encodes CSVSRTVYEQYF.